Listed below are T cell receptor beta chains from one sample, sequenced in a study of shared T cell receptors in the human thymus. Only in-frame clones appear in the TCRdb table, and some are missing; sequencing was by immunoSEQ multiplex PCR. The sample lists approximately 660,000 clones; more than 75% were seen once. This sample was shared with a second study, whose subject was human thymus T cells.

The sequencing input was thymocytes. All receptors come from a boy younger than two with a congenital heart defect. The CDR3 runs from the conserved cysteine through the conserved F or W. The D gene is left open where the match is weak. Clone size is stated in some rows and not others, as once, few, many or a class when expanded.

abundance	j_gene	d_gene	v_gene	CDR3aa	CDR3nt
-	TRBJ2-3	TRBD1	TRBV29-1	CSVDRGTGEVSTDTQYF	TGCAGCGTTGATAGGGGGACAGGGGAGGTTAGCACAGATACGCAGTATTTT
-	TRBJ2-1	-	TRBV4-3	CASSQDRDSGHYNEQFF	TGCGCCAGCAGCCAAGATCGAGATAGCGGACATTACAATGAGCAGTTCTTC
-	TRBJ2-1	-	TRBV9	CASSPPGGPNKFF	TGTGCCAGCAGCCCTCCCGGAGGGCCGAACAAGTTCTTC
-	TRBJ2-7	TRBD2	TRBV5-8	CASSFASGSSYEQYF	TGTGCCAGCAGCTTCGCTAGCGGGAGCTCCTACGAGCAGTACTTC
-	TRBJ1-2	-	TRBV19	CASSSGRGYGYTF	TGTGCCAGTAGTTCCGGACGGGGCTATGGCTACACCTTC
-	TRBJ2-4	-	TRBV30	CAWSARERRKLAKNIQYF	TGTGCCTGGAGTGCCCGGGAACGAAGAAAACTAGCCAAAAACATTCAGTACTTC
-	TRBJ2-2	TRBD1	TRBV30	CAWAGTGVTGELFF	TGTGCCTGGGCCGGGACAGGGGTCACCGGGGAGCTGTTTTTT
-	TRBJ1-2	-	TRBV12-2	CASRLAPRQGSYGYTF	TGTGCAAGTCGCTTAGCCCCCCGACAGGGCAGCTATGGCTACACCTTC
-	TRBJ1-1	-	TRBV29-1	CSVEDRGGNTEAFF	TGCAGCGTTGAAGATCGAGGAGGGAACACTGAAGCTTTCTTT
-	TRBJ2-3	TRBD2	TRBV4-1	CASSPLAGGGPDTQYF	TGCGCCAGCAGCCCCTTAGCGGGAGGGGGCCCAGATACGCAGTATTTT
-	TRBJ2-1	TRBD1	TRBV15	CATSRDASSRQGDVNEQFF	TGTGCCACCAGCAGAGATGCTTCGTCGAGACAGGGGGACGTCAATGAGCAGTTCTTC
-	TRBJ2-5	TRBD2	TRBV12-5	CASGLVRGLAGGNQETQYF	TGTGCTAGTGGTTTGGTACGGGGACTAGCGGGAGGGAACCAAGAGACCCAGTACTTC
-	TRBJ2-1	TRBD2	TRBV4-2	CASSQGRGYEQFF	TGTGCCAGCAGCCAGGGGAGGGGCTATGAGCAGTTCTTC
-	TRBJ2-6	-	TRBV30	CAWSVPEFRSGANVLTF	TGTGCCTGGAGTGTACCCGAGTTTAGATCTGGGGCCAACGTCCTGACTTTC
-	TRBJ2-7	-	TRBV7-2	CASSLGGSPAVSYEQYF	TGTGCCAGCAGCTTAGGAGGTTCCCCAGCGGTCTCCTACGAGCAGTACTTC
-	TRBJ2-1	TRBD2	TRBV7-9	CASSLRLAVISYNEQFF	TGTGCCAGCAGCTTGAGACTAGCGGTTATCTCCTACAATGAGCAGTTCTTC
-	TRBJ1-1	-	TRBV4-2	CASSQGGSSPGKAFF	TGTGCCAGCAGCCAGGGAGGCTCAAGCCCCGGGAAAGCTTTCTTT
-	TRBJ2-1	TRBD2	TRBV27	CASSWLAGGTWNEQFF	TGTGCCAGCAGTTGGTTAGCGGGAGGAACGTGGAATGAGCAGTTCTTC
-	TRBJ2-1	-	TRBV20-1	CSGPEDNEQFF	TGCAGCGGACCGGAGGACAATGAGCAGTTCTTC
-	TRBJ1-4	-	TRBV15	CATSRDRGGRVMNEKLFF	TGTGCCACCAGCAGAGACAGGGGCGGGAGGGTGATGAATGAAAAACTGTTTTTT
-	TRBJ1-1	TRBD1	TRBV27	CASRTGTEAFF	TGTGCCAGCAGGACAGGGACTGAAGCTTTCTTT
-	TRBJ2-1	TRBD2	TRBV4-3	CASSQNRLAGVTNEQFF	TGCGCCAGCAGCCAAAACCGACTAGCGGGAGTGACCAATGAGCAGTTCTTC
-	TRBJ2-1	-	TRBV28	CASSSTEVYNEQFF	TGTGCCAGCAGTTCGACAGAAGTCTACAATGAGCAGTTCTTC
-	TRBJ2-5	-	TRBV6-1	CASRITGRETQYF	TGTGCCAGCCGAATTACAGGGCGGGAGACCCAGTACTTC
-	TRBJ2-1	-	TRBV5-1	CASSWEFCSPNEQFF	TGCGCCAGCAGCTGGGAGTTTTGCAGCCCCAATGAGCAGTTCTTC
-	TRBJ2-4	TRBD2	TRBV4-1	CASSQDPTSGYKNIQYF	TGCGCCAGCAGCCAAGATCCGACTAGCGGGTACAAAAACATTCAGTACTTC
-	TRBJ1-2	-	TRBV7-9	CASSQTGGYGYTF	TGTGCCAGCAGCCAAACCGGGGGCTATGGCTACACCTTC
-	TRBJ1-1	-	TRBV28	CASSLTGGWGITEAFF	TGTGCCAGCAGTTTAACGGGGGGTTGGGGAATCACTGAAGCTTTCTTT
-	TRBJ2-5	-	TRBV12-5	CASGTDSGGTQYF	TGTGCTAGTGGGACGGACAGTGGGGGGACCCAGTACTTC
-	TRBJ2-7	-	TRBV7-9	CASSSPDTEDAPTYEQYF	TGTGCCAGCAGCTCCCCGGACACCGAGGACGCTCCGACCTACGAGCAGTACTTC
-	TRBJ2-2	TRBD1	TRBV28	CASSLQGVGTGELFF	TGTGCCAGCAGTTTACAGGGGGTAGGAACCGGGGAGCTGTTTTTT
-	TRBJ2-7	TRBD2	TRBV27	CASSLKREGRGEQYF	TGTGCCAGCAGTTTAAAGCGGGAGGGCCGGGGCGAGCAGTACTTC
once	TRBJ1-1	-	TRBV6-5	CASSYGGGPNTEAFF	TGTGCCAGCAGTTATGGGGGCGGACCGAACACTGAAGCTTTCTTT
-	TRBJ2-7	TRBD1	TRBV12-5	CASGFLPGQGSERSYEQYF	TGTGCTAGTGGTTTTTTACCGGGACAGGGCTCCGAGCGGTCCTACGAGCAGTACTTC
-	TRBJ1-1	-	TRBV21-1	CASSKAVRVNTEAFF	TGTGCCAGCAGCAAAGCGGTCAGGGTGAACACTGAAGCTTTCTTT
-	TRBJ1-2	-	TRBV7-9	CASSLVSAVAKGYTF	TGTGCCAGCAGCTTAGTATCGGCGGTGGCGAAGGGCTACACCTTC
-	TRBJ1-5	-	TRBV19	CASSMDGGSRPQHF	TGTGCCAGTAGTATGGACGGGGGATCCCGGCCCCAGCATTTT
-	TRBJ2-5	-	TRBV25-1	CASSESVRMEGQETQYF	TGTGCCAGCAGTGAATCAGTTAGGATGGAGGGACAAGAGACCCAGTACTTC
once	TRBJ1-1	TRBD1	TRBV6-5	CASSYDRGSWNTEAFF	TGTGCCAGCAGTTACGACAGGGGGTCATGGAACACTGAAGCTTTCTTT
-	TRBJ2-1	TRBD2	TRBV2	CAIPGGVWGEQFF	TGTGCCATTCCGGGGGGAGTATGGGGTGAGCAGTTCTTC
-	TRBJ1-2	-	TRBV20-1	CSASVGGGYTF	TGCAGTGCTAGTGTTGGCGGCGGCTACACCTTC
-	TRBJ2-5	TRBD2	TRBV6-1	CASSEGRRLAGEGETQYF	TGTGCCAGCAGTGAAGGTCGTAGGCTAGCGGGAGAGGGGGAGACCCAGTACTTC
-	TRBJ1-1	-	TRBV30	CAWSGPRVANTEAFF	TGTGCCTGGAGTGGGCCCAGGGTGGCGAACACTGAAGCTTTCTTT
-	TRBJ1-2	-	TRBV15	CASRTVYGYTF	TGTGCCAGCCGGACAGTCTATGGCTACACCTTC
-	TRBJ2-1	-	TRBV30	CAWSVEEGPSYNEQFF	TGTGCCTGGAGTGTAGAGGAGGGACCGTCCTACAATGAGCAGTTCTTC
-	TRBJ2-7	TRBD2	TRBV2	CAGLGTSGRPHYEQYF	TGTGCCGGACTAGGGACTAGCGGGAGGCCACACTACGAGCAGTACTTC
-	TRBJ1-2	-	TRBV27	CASPPWPPNYGYTF	TGTGCCAGCCCACCTTGGCCCCCCAACTATGGCTACACCTTC
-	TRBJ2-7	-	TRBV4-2	CASSLGLTTYEQYF	TGTGCCAGCAGCCTGGGACTTACCACCTACGAGCAGTACTTC
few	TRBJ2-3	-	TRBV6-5	CASRRGSDTQYF	TGTGCCAGCAGGAGAGGTTCAGATACGCAGTATTTT
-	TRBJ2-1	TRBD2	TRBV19	CASSLLAGGRGEQFF	TGTGCCAGTAGTCTTCTAGCGGGAGGGCGGGGTGAGCAGTTCTTC
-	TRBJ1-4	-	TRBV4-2	CASSQGGQGKGEKLFF	TGTGCCAGCAGCCAAGGGGGCCAGGGAAAGGGAGAAAAACTGTTTTTT
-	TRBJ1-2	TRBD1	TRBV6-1	CASSAPRGQDNYGYTF	TGTGCCAGCAGTGCGCCCAGGGGACAGGATAACTATGGCTACACCTTC
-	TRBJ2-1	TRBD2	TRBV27	CASSLSGSSYNEQFF	TGTGCCAGCAGTCTTAGCGGGAGCTCCTACAATGAGCAGTTCTTC
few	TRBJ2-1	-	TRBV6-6	CASTKLPRVEQFF	TGTGCCAGCACTAAATTGCCGCGAGTCGAGCAGTTCTTC
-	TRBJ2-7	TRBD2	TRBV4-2	CASSQKPGGRGYEQYF	TGTGCCAGCAGCCAAAAACCGGGGGGAAGAGGCTACGAGCAGTACTTC
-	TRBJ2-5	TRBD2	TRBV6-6	CASSFWTSAQETQYF	TGTGCCAGCAGTTTCTGGACTAGCGCCCAAGAGACCCAGTACTTC
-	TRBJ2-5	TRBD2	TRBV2	CASRPTSGPEETQYF	TGTGCCAGCAGGCCGACTAGCGGGCCCGAAGAGACCCAGTACTTC
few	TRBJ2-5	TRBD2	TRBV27	CASRPRGEWETQYF	TGTGCCAGCAGGCCACGGGGGGAGTGGGAGACCCAGTACTTC
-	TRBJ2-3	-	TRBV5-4	CAIGTDTQYF	TGTGCCATCGGCACAGATACGCAGTATTTT
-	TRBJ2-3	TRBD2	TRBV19	CASSPGLAGVSSTDTQYF	TGTGCCAGTAGTCCGGGACTAGCGGGAGTATCTAGCACAGATACGCAGTATTTT